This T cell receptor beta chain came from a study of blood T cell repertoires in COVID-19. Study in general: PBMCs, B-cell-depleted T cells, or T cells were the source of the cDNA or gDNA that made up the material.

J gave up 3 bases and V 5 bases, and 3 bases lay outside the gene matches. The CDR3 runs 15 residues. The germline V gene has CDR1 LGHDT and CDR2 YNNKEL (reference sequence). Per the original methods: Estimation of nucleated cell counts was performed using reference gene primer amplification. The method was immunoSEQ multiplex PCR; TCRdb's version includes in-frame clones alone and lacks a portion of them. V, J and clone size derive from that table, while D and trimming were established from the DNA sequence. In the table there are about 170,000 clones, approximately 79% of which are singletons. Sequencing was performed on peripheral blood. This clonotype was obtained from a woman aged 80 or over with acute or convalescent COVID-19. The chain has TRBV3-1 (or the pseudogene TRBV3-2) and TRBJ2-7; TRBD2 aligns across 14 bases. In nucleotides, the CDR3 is TGTGCCAGCAGCTCGGGACTAGCGGGAGTCTACGAGCAGTACTTC. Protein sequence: CASSSGLAGVYEQYF.